One and the same sample provided the 5 T cell receptor beta chains below, sequenced in a study of blood T cells in healthy people across ages. PCR was performed a second time for about 7 to 11 cycles using a sample-barcoded 5' primer and a J-beta primer mix. From the 5' RACE reads, TCRdb called clonotypes with MiXCR, one entry per CDR3 protein. The data show 1.5 million to 2 million distinct CDR3 sequences, roughly 49% seen once. The specimen was blood. The receptors were sampled from a middle-aged woman in good health.

V usage is TRBV20-1 and J usage is TRBJ1-1; a possible D gene is TRBD1 (5 bases). V was cut by 0 bases and J by 1 base, with 15 bases left in between. CDR3 length equals 16 residues. CDR1 is DFQATT and CDR2 is SNEGSKA in the germline V gene (reference sequence). The CDR3 spells CSARDPGLVSNTEAFF. CDR3 nucleotide sequence: TGCAGTGCTAGAGATCCAGGGCTAGTCTCGAACACTGAAGCTTTCTTT.

This rearrangement joins TRBV5-6 to TRBJ2-5, with 11 nucleotides matching TRBD2. The V segment lost 2 bases and the J segment 2 bases; nucleotides outside the gene matches: 5. This CDR3 has 16 residues. CDR1 SGHDT and CDR2 YYEEEE come from the germline V gene. For the CDR3, the DNA is TGTGCCAGCAGCTTTTCGCTAGCGGGGGGACAAGAGACCCAGTACTTC. Amino acid sequence: CASSFSLAGGQETQYF.

The chain employs TRBV7-2 and TRBJ2-6; D remains unclear. V gave up 1 base and J gave up 0 bases, with 7 bases separating them. The germline V gene encodes CDR1 SGHTA and CDR2 FQGNSA. This CDR3 is built from 16 residues. The CDR3 region has the DNA TGTGCCAGCAGCTTAGACGGTTACTCTGGGGCCAACGTCCTGACTTTC. Its translation: CASSLDGYSGANVLTF.

The chain uses TRBV4-1 and TRBJ2-1; D is perhaps TRBD2 (7 bases). Trimming removed 1 base at V and 9 bases at J, with 16 bases between. The CDR3 spans 15 residues. Germline V CDR1 and CDR2: MGHRA, YSYEKL. CDR3 coding DNA: TGCGCCAGCAGCCAAGTGGTGGCGGGGGCAGGTGAGCAGTTCTTC. This gives the protein CASSQVVAGAGEQFF.

The gene calls are TRBV20-1 and TRBJ2-7, with D perhaps matching TRBD2 (7 bases). V lost 0 bases, J lost 0 bases, and 18 bases lay in between. CDR1 DFQATT and CDR2 SNEGSKA come from the germline V gene (reference sequence). The CDR3 has 17 amino acids. The CDR3 loop is CSARDILGGAYSYEQYF. CDR3 DNA sequence: TGCAGTGCTAGAGATATATTAGGGGGGGCCTACTCCTACGAGCAGTACTTC.